The sequence of this T cell receptor beta chain was determined in a study of blood T cell repertoires in COVID-19. The trim removed 5 bases at V and 6 bases at J, leaving 6 bases unmatched. CDR1 is SGHTA and CDR2 is FQGNSA in the germline V gene. This CDR3 is built from 15 residues. Profiling relied on immunoSEQ multiplex PCR, and the TCRdb table lists in-frame clones only, not all of them. The table includes roughly 430,000 clones, about 88% detected once. This clone has just one count. Source material: PBMCs or T cells enriched from blood (not recorded which). The TCR was taken from a woman in her late teens or twenties who had been exposed to COVID-19. The chain combines TRBV7-2 with TRBJ2-3, with 12 bases aligning to TRBD2. CDR3 in DNA: TGTGCCAGCAGCCCCCGGACTAGCGGGAAGGATACGCAGTATTTT. It encodes CASSPRTSGKDTQYF.